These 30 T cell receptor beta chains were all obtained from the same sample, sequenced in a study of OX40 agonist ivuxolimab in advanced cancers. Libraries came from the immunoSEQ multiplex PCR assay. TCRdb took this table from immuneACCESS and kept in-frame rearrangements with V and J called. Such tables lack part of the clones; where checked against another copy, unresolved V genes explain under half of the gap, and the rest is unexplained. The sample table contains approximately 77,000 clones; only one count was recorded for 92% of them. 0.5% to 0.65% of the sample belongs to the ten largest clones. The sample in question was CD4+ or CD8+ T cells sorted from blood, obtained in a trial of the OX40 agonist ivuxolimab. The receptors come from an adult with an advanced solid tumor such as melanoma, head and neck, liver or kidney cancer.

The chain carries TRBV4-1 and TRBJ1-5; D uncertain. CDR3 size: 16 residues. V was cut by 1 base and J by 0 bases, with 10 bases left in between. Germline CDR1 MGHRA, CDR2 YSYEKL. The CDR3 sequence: CASSQAWTDSNQPQHF. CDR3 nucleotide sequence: TGCGCCAGCAGCCAAGCTTGGACGGATAGCAATCAGCCCCAGCATTTT.

The CDR3 DNA sequence: TGTGCCAGCAGCTTAATCGGGAAAACCGGGGAGCTGTTTTTT. Amino acids: CASSLIGKTGELFF. The rearrangement joins TRBV7-3 to TRBJ2-2; D might be TRBD2 (5 bases). There are 14 residues in the CDR3. Germline CDR1 is SGHTA and CDR2 is FQGTGA. V was pared by 1 base and J by 5 bases, with 8 bases between. Full variable domain (outside the CDR3, taken from reference TRBV7-3 and TRBJ2-2): GAGVSQTPSNKVTEKGKYVELRCDPISGHTALYWYRQSLGQGPEFLIYFQGTGAADDSGLPNDRFFAVRPEGSVSTLKIQRTERGDSAVYLCASSLIGKTGELFFGEGSRLTVL.

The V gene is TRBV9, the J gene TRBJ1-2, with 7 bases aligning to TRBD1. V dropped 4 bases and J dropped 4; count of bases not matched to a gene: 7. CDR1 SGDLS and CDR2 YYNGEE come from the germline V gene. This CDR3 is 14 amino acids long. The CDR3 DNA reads TGTGCCAGCAGCCCACGGACAGGACCCTATGGCTACACCTTC. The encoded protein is CASSPRTGPYGYTF.

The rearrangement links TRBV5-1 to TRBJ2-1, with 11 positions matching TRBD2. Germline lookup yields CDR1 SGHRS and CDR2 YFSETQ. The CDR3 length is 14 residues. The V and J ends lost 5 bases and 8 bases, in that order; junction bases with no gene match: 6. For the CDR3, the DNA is TGCGCCAGCAGTCCGACTAGCGGGAATGATGAGCAGTTCTTC. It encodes CASSPTSGNDEQFF.

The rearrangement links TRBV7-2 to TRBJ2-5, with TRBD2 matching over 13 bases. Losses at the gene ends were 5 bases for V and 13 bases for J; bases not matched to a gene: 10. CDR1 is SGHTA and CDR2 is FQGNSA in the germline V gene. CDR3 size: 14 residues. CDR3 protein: CASSALGTSGIAYF. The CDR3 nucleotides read TGTGCCAGCAGCGCTTTGGGGACTAGCGGGATCGCGTACTTC.

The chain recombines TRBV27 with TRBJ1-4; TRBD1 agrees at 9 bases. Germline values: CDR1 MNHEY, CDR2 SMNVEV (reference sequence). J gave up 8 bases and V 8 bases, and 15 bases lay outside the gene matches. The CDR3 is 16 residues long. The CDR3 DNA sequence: TGTGCCAGCTCCAGCTCCTCGACAGGGGGTGGGGAAAAACTGTTTTTT. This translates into CASSSSSTGGGEKLFF.

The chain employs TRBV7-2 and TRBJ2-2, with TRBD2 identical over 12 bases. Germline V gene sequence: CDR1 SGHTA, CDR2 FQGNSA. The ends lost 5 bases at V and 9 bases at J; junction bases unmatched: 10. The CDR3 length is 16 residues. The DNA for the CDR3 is TGTGCCAGCAGCCTACGGACTAGCGGGATCTCTAGGGAGCTGTTTTTT. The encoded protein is CASSLRTSGISRELFF.

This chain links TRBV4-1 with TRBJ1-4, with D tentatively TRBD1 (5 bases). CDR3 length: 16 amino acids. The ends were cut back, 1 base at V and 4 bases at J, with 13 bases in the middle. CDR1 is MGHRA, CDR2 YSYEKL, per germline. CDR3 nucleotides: TGCGCCAGCAGCCAAGTTCTGACAGTTGATAATGAAAAACTGTTTTTT. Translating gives CASSQVLTVDNEKLFF.

CDR3 amino acids: CASSAFGDYREKLFF. CDR3 DNA sequence: TGTGCCAGCAGCGCCTTCGGGGACTATAGGGAAAAACTGTTTTTT. V is TRBV9 and J is TRBJ1-4, with D tentatively TRBD1 (5 bases). The CDR3 is made up of 15 amino acids. Per germline, CDR1 SGDLS and CDR2 YYNGEE. Trimming shortened V by 3 bases and J by 8 bases, and 17 bases separated the two germline ends.

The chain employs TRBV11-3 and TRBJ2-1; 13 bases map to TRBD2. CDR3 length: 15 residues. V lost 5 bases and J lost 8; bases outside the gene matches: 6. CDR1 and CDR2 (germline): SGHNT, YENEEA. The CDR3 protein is CASSNRLAGGHEQFF. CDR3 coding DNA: TGTGCCAGCAGCAACCGACTAGCGGGAGGCCATGAGCAGTTCTTC.

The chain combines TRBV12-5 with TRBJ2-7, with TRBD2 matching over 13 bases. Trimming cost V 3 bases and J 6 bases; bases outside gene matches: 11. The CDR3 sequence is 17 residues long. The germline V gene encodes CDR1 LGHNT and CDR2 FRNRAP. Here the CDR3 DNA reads TGTGCTAGTGGTTTAAGAACTAGCGGGAGGGCCCGGGGCGAGCAGTACTTC. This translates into CASGLRTSGRARGEQYF.

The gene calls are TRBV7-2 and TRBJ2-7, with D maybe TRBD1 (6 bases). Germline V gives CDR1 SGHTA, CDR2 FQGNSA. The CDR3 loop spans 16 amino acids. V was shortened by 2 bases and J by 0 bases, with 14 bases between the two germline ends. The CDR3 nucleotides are TGTGCCAGCAGCTTACAAGTGGACAGCAGCTCCTACGAGCAGTACTTC. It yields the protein CASSLQVDSSSYEQYF.

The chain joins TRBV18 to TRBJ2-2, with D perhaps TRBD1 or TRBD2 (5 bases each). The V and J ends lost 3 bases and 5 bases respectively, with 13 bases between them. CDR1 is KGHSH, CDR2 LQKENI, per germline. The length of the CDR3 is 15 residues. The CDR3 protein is CASSPEGRGTGELFF. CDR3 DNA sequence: TGTGCCAGCTCACCCGAGGGGCGCGGTACCGGGGAGCTGTTTTTT.

For the CDR3, the DNA is TGCGCCAGCAGCTTATCGGGGTGGGGGACAGGAGGGGACGAGCAGTACTTC. Translating it yields CASSLSGWGTGGDEQYF. The V and J genes are TRBV5-1 and TRBJ2-7; TRBD1 aligns across 8 bases. CDR1 SGHRS and CDR2 YFSETQ come from the germline V gene. The CDR3 has 17 amino acids. V lost 2 bases to trimming and J lost 5 bases; unmatched junction nucleotides: 15.

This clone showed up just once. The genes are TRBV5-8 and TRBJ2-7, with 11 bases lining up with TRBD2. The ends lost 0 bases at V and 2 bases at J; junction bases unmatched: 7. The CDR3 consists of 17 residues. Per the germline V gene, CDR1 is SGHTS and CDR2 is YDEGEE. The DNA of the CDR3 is TGTGCCAGCAGCTTGGCGTTAGCGGGAGGGACAACCTACGAGCAGTACTTC. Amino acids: CASSLALAGGTTYEQYF.

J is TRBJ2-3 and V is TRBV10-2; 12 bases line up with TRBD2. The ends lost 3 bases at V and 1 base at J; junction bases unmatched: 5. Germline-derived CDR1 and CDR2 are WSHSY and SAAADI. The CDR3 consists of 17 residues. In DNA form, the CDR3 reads TGCGCCAGCAGTGATATGACTAGCGGGAGTGGCACAGATACGCAGTATTTT. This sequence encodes CASSDMTSGSGTDTQYF.

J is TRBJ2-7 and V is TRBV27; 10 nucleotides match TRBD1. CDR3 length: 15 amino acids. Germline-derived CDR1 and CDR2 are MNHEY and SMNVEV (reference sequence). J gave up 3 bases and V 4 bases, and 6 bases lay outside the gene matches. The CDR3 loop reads CASSSPRTGGYEQYF. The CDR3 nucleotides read TGTGCCAGCAGTTCCCCTCGGACAGGGGGCTACGAGCAGTACTTC.

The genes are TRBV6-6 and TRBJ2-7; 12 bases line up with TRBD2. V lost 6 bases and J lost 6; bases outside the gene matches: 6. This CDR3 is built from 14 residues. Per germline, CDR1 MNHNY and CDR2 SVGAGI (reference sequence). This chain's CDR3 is CASSLAGGPSEQYF. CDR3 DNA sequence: TGTGCCAGCAGCCTAGCGGGAGGGCCCAGCGAGCAGTACTTC.

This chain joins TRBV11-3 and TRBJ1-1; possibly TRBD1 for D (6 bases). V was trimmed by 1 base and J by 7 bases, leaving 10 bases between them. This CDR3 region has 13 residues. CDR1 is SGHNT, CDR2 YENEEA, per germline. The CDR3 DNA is TGTGCCAGCAGCTTAGGGGACACCTATGAAGCTTTCTTT. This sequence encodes CASSLGDTYEAFF.

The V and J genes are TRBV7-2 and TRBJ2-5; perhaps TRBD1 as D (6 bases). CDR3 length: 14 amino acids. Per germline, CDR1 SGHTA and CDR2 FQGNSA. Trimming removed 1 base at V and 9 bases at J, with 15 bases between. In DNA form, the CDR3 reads TGTGCCAGCAGCTTAGAAGGACAGATTTCGGCCCAGTACTTC. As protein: CASSLEGQISAQYF.

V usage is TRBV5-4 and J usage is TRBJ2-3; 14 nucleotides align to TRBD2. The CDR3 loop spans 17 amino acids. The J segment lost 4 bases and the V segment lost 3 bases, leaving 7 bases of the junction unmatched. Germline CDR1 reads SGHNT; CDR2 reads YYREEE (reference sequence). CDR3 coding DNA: TGTGCCAGCAGCTATCCGGGACTAGCGGGAGAGGCAGATACGCAGTATTTT. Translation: CASSYPGLAGEADTQYF.

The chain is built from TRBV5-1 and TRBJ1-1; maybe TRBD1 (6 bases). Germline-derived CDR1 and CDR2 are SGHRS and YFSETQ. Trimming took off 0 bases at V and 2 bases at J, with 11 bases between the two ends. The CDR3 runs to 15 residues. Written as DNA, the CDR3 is TGCGCCAGCAGCTTGGAAGGCAGGGGAAACACTGAAGCTTTCTTT. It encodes CASSLEGRGNTEAFF.

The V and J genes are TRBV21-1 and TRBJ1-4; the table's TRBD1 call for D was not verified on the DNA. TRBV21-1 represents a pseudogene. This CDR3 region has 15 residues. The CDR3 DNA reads TGTGCCAGCAGCCCCCAGGGGCCCCAGAGGGAAAAACTGTTTTTT. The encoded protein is CASSPQGPQREKLFF.

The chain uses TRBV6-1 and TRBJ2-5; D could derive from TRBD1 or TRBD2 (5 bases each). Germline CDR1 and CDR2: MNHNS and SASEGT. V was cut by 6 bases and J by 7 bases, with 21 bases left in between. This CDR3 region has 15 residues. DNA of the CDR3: TGTGCCAGCAGCCCGAATGGGGCGGACTCCCGGACCCAGTACTTC. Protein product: CASSPNGADSRTQYF.

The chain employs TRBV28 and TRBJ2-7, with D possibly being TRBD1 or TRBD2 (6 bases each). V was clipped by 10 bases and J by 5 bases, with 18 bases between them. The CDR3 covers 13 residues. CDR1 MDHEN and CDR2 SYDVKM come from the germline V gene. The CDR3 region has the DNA TGTGCCACTAACGAGGGGGGCTTAAACGAGCAGTACTTC. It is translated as CATNEGGLNEQYF.

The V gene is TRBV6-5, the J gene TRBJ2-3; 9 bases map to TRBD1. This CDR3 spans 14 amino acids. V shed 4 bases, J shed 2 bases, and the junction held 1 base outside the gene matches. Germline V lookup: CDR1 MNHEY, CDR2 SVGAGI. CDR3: CASSWTGVTDTQYF. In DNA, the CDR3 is TGTGCCAGCAGTTGGACAGGGGTCACAGATACGCAGTATTTT.

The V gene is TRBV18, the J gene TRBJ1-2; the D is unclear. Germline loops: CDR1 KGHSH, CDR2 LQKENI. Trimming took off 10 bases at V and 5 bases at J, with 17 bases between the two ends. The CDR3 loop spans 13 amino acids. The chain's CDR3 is CATRLTARYGYTF. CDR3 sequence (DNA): TGTGCCACCAGGCTGACGGCAAGATATGGCTACACCTTC.

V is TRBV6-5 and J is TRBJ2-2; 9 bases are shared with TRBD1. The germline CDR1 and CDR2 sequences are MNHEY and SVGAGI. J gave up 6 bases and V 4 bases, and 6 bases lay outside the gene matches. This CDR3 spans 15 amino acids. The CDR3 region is CASSSGTGKAGELFF. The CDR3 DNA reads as TGTGCCAGCAGTTCCGGGACAGGGAAGGCCGGGGAGCTGTTTTTT.

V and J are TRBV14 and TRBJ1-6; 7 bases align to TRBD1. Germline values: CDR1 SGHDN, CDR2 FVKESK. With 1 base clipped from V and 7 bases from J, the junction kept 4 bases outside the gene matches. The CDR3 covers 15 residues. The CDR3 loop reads CASSQVGDRNSPLHF. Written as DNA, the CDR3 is TGTGCCAGCAGCCAAGTAGGGGACAGAAATTCACCCCTCCACTTT.

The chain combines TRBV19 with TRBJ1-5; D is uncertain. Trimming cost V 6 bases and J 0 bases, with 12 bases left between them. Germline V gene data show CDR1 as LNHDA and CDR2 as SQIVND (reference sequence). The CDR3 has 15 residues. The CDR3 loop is CASRKVHLSNQPQHF. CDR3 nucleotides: TGTGCCAGTAGGAAAGTTCACCTTAGCAATCAGCCCCAGCATTTT.